The clone carrying this T cell receptor (beta chain) was picked up a small number of times. Its antigen is as yet unknown. This record belongs to a study of beta chain features in type 1 diabetes. Broader study findings: In cDNA sequencing, cells with high TCR expression could be over-represented. Type 1 diabetes patients showed fewer insertions and more deletions at VDJ junctions. Across all four CD4+ subsets, people with type 1 diabetes showed modestly shorter TCRB CDR3s.

Since all of the isolated RNA was reverse transcribed, expressed TCRB transcripts were what got sequenced. TCRdb keeps only in-frame clones here, not all; method: immunoSEQ multiplex PCR. The repertoire holds more than 300,000 clones, with around 9% as singletons. Every donor had blood drawn once into heparin, approximately 0.11 L on average. CD45RO/CCR7/CD25/CD127/CD95/CD27 separated CD4+ naive, central memory, regulatory and stem cell-like memory cells by sorting. The source of this sequence is a man aged 30-40 years with type 1 diabetes. Specimen: central memory CD4+ T cells from blood.

The CDR3 is CASSAVGTGTGNTIYF. As DNA, the CDR3 is TGTGCCAGCAGCGCGGTGGGGACAGGGACTGGAAACACCATATATTTT. The rearrangement links TRBV9 to TRBJ1-3; 9 bases match TRBD1. CDR1 and CDR2 from the germline V gene are SGDLS and YYNGEE. V lost 3 bases and J lost 2; bases outside the gene matches: 6. The length of the CDR3 is 16 residues. The full variable domain, completed using reference TRBV9 and TRBJ1-3, is DSGVTQTPKHLITATGQRVTLRCSPRSGDLSVYWYQQSLDQGLQFLIQYYNGEERAKGNILERFSAQQFPDLHSELNLSSLELGDSALYFCASSAVGTGTGNTIYFGEGSWLTVV.